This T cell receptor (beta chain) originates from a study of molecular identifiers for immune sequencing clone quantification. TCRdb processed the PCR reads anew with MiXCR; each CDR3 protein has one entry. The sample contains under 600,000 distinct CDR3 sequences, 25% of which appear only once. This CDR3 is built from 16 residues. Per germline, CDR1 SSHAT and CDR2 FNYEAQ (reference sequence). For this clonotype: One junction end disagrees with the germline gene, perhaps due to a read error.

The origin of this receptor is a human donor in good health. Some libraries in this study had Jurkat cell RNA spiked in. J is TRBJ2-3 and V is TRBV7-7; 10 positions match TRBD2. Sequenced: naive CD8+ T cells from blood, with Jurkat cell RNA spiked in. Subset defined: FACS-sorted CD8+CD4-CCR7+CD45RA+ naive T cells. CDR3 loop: CASSELTSGSTDTQYF. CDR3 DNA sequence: TGTGCTAGCAGCGAACTGACTAGCGGGAGCACAGATACGCAGTATTTT. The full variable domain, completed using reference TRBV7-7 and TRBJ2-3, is GAGVSQSPRYKVTKRGQDVTLRCDPISSHATLYWYQQALGQGPEFLTYFNYEAQPDKSGLPSDRFSAERPEGSISTLTIQRTEQRDSAMYRCASSELTSGSTDTQYFGPGTRLTVL.